A selection of T cell receptor beta chains follows, all from one sample in a study of STAT3 mutations in large granular lymphocyte leukemia. Generated by immunoSEQ multiplex PCR, the TCRdb table keeps only in-frame clones and is missing some. In the table there are approximately 29,000 clones, approximately 83% of which are singletons. The sequencing input was peripheral blood mononuclear cells. All receptors derive from a man between 60 and 70 years old with T-cell large granular lymphocyte leukemia. Some clones in this sample may be carry-over from other donors' samples. CDR3s include the opening cysteine and the closing phenylalanine or tryptophan. D genes are given only for firm matches. Clone size is not always given. Where it is, it says once, few, many or a class for expanded clones.

NA	TRBV29-1	TRBJ2-3	TRBD2	CSVEALAASTDTQYF	TGCAGCGTTGAAGCACTAGCGGCTAGCACAGATACGCAGTATTTT
NA	TRBV30	TRBJ2-7	NA	CAWAGRTPEQYF	TGTGCCTGGGCCGGACGGACACCAGAGCAGTACTTC
once	TRBV9	TRBJ2-2	TRBD2	CASSPQGLVGNTGELFF	TGTGCCAGCAGCCCCCAAGGACTAGTGGGTAACACCGGGGAGCTGTTTTTT
NA	TRBV28	TRBJ2-2	NA	CASSGWRRANTGELFF	TGTGCCAGCTCTGGGTGGCGGCGGGCGAACACCGGGGAGCTGTTTTTT
NA	TRBV5-4	TRBJ1-3	NA	CASSLAGRISGNTIYF	TGTGCCAGCAGCTTGGCGGGCCGAATCTCTGGAAACACCATATATTTT
NA	TRBV18	TRBJ2-5	NA	CASSPLENTQYF	TGTGCCAGCTCGCCCCTAGAGAATACCCAGTACTTC
NA	TRBV25-1	TRBJ2-1	NA	CASSEARRGEQFF	TGTGCCAGCAGTGAAGCACGAAGGGGGGAGCAGTTCTTC
NA	TRBV7-9	TRBJ2-7	NA	CASSPGTQHSYEQYF	TGTGCCAGCAGCCCCGGGACACAGCACTCCTACGAGCAGTACTTC
NA	TRBV27	TRBJ2-7	NA	CASSIDPQTYEQYF	TGTGCCAGCAGTATAGATCCGCAAACCTACGAGCAGTACTTC
NA	TRBV5-4	TRBJ1-2	NA	CASSLNPSGYGYTF	TGTGCCAGCAGCCTCAACCCTTCGGGGTATGGCTACACCTTC
NA	TRBV25-1	TRBJ2-1	NA	CAYQGNYNEQFF	TGTGCCTACCAGGGGAACTACAATGAGCAGTTCTTC
NA	TRBV5-1	TRBJ2-3	NA	CASSLPASGSTDTQYF	TGCGCCAGCAGCTTGCCAGCATCAGGGAGCACAGATACGCAGTATTTT
NA	TRBV7-2	TRBJ1-5	NA	CASSLSGPNQPQHF	TGTGCCAGCAGCCTGTCGGGACCCAATCAGCCCCAGCATTTT
NA	TRBV14	TRBJ2-5	NA	CASQGSLKTQYF	TGTGCCAGTCAGGGGAGTCTTAAGACCCAGTACTTC
NA	TRBV27	TRBJ2-3	NA	CASSSGLTGTDTQYF	TGTGCCAGCAGTTCCGGACTTACCGGCACAGATACGCAGTATTTT
NA	TRBV15	TRBJ1-5	NA	CATSGLGGQPQHF	TGTGCCACCAGCGGTCTCGGGGGACAGCCCCAGCATTTT
NA	TRBV28	TRBJ2-5	TRBD2	CACYGGGLQETQYF	TGTGCCTGTTACGGCGGGGGTCTCCAAGAGACCCAGTACTTC
NA	TRBV10-2	TRBJ2-1	NA	CASSESSIEQFF	TGCGCCAGCAGTGAGTCAAGTATTGAGCAGTTCTTC
NA	TRBV7-2	TRBJ2-7	NA	CASSLMLGQPYEQYF	TGTGCCAGCAGCTTAATGTTAGGACAGCCCTACGAGCAGTACTTC
NA	TRBV4-2	TRBJ2-7	TRBD1	CASSQQGVDEQYF	TGTGCCAGCAGCCAACAGGGGGTCGACGAGCAGTACTTC
NA	TRBV4-3	TRBJ2-7	TRBD2	CASSQDLAGAYEQYF	TGCGCCAGCAGCCAAGATCTAGCGGGGGCCTACGAGCAGTACTTC
NA	TRBV9	TRBJ2-1	TRBD2	CASSPLGGGSYNEQFF	TGTGCCAGCAGCCCTCTCGGGGGGGGCTCCTACAATGAGCAGTTCTTC
NA	TRBV30	TRBJ1-2	NA	CAWSVLGQFYGYTF	TGTGCCTGGAGTGTACTGGGGCAGTTTTATGGCTACACCTTC
NA	TRBV19	TRBJ2-3	NA	CASSIPLKGLLSTDTQYF	TGTGCCAGTAGTATTCCTCTTAAGGGACTTCTTAGCACAGATACGCAGTATTTT
NA	TRBV5-4	TRBJ1-4	NA	CASSSLTSGATNEKLFF	TGTGCCAGCAGCTCTCTTACCTCGGGTGCAACTAATGAAAAACTGTTTTTT
NA	TRBV10-3	TRBJ1-3	NA	CAAGGGPGNTIYF	TGTGCCGCTGGCGGGGGTCCCGGAAACACCATATATTTT
NA	TRBV19	TRBJ1-5	NA	CASSVVGEGDNQPQHF	TGTGCCAGTAGTGTGGTAGGGGAAGGGGACAATCAGCCCCAGCATTTT
NA	TRBV29-1	TRBJ1-1	TRBD1	CSAQRTGGLTEAFF	TGCAGCGCGCAGCGGACAGGAGGGCTCACTGAAGCTTTCTTT
NA	TRBV14	TRBJ2-7	NA	CASSPGSWEYEQYF	TGTGCCAGCAGCCCGGGATCCTGGGAGTACGAGCAGTACTTC
once	TRBV29-1	TRBJ2-1	TRBD1	CSVAQGAHEQFF	TGCAGCGTTGCACAGGGGGCCCATGAGCAGTTCTTC
NA	TRBV29-1	TRBJ1-3	TRBD1	CSVAQGSSGNTIYF	TGCAGCGTTGCACAGGGGAGCTCTGGAAACACCATATATTTT
NA	TRBV18	TRBJ2-2	NA	CASSPPGEYTGELFF	TGTGCCAGCTCACCACCGGGGGAGTACACCGGGGAGCTGTTTTTT
few	TRBV29-1	TRBJ1-2	NA	CSVEWEGRGRGYTF	TGCAGCGTTGAATGGGAGGGGAGAGGTAGGGGCTACACCTTC
NA	TRBV5-1	TRBJ2-5	NA	CASSLMGPAETQYF	TGCGCCAGCAGCTTGATGGGCCCTGCGGAGACCCAGTACTTC
NA	TRBV6-1	TRBJ1-1	TRBD1	CASSTQGAIGEAFF	TGTGCCAGCAGTACCCAGGGGGCGATTGGTGAAGCTTTCTTT
NA	TRBV5-1	TRBJ2-5	NA	CASSSPPGRSAPWETQYF	TGCGCCAGCAGCTCGCCCCCCGGGCGCAGCGCGCCATGGGAGACCCAGTACTTC
NA	TRBV19	TRBJ2-7	TRBD1	CASSLGQSYEQYF	TGTGCCAGTAGCCTGGGACAGTCCTACGAGCAGTACTTC
NA	TRBV5-1	TRBJ2-1	NA	CASSSAEASSYNEQFF	TGCGCCAGCAGCTCCGCAGAGGCGAGCTCCTACAATGAGCAGTTCTTC
NA	TRBV5-1	TRBJ2-7	NA	CASSLETVGYEQYF	TGCGCCAGCAGCTTGGAGACAGTAGGCTACGAGCAGTACTTC
NA	TRBV9	TRBJ1-4	NA	CASSMTGTATNEKLFF	TGTGCCAGCAGCATGACAGGAACGGCAACTAATGAAAAACTGTTTTTT